These 10 T cell receptor beta chains share one sample of origin, sequenced in a study of cytomegalovirus exposure and HLA in healthy donors. PCR primers comprised 60 Vbeta and 13 Jbeta primers. The repertoire was sequenced with immunoSEQ multiplex PCR; TCRdb's copy has only in-frame clones and lacks some. The table has nearly 200,000 clones, around 87% seen once. The specimen was PBMCs. Receptors were obtained from a man aged 25 to 40 in good health and CMV-seronegative.

The genes are TRBV27 and TRBJ2-1, with 9 bases aligning to TRBD1. J was trimmed by 3 bases and V by 5 bases; bases with no gene match: 5. The CDR3 covers 15 residues. CDR1 and CDR2 (germline): MNHEY, SMNVEV (reference sequence). Here the CDR3 DNA reads TGTGCCAGCAGTCCCCAGGGACAGGGCTACAATGAGCAGTTCTTC. Translation: CASSPQGQGYNEQFF.

This sequence joins TRBV7-6 and TRBJ2-7; 7 bases are shared with TRBD1. V trimming: 1 base; J trimming: 3 bases; junction bases outside the gene matches: 3. The CDR3 has 14 residues. Germline CDR1 SGHVS, CDR2 FNYEAQ. The CDR3 spells CASSLGGQLYEQYF. CDR3 sequence (DNA): TGTGCCAGCAGCTTAGGGGGACAGCTCTACGAGCAGTACTTC.

The chain has TRBV7-9 and TRBJ1-1; D remains ambiguous. Germline V lookup: CDR1 SEHNR, CDR2 FQNEAQ (reference sequence). V dropped 3 bases and J dropped 5 bases, with 10 bases sitting between them. This CDR3 comprises 13 residues. The CDR3 bases are TGTGCCAGCAGCTTGGCCAGATTAACTGAAGCTTTCTTT. It encodes CASSLARLTEAFF.

The rearrangement joins TRBV18 to TRBJ2-1; possibly TRBD2 for D (6 bases). This CDR3 spans 16 amino acids. V gave up 2 bases and J gave up 5 bases, with 16 bases separating them. Looked up from germline, CDR1 is KGHSH and CDR2 is LQKENI. The CDR3 sequence is CASSPTQGLVNNEQFF. The CDR3 region has the DNA TGTGCCAGCTCACCAACTCAGGGACTGGTAAACAATGAGCAGTTCTTC.

The V gene is TRBV14, the J gene TRBJ1-1, with no clear D. Germline CDR1 and CDR2: SGHDN and FVKESK. The CDR3 consists of 12 residues. Trimming took 3 bases from V and 6 from J, leaving 8 bases between them. The CDR3 region has the DNA TGTGCCAGCAGCCATACTAGGGCTGAAGCTTTCTTT. As protein: CASSHTRAEAFF.

This clone was seen a single time. The chain has TRBV28 and TRBJ2-2; TRBD1 might be the D (6 bases). Trimming shortened V by 7 bases and J by 1 base, and 16 bases separated the two germline ends. The length of the CDR3 is 16 residues. The germline CDR1 and CDR2 sequences are MDHEN and SYDVKM. As DNA, the CDR3 is TGTGCCAGCACCGCGCAGGGGACGTTGAACACCGGGGAGCTGTTTTTT. Protein product: CASTAQGTLNTGELFF.

V usage is TRBV7-2 and J usage is TRBJ1-5, with D possibly matching TRBD1 (5 bases). Germline CDR1 and CDR2: SGHTA and FQGNSA. CDR3 size: 13 residues. V was shortened by 5 bases and J by 7 bases, with 12 bases between the two germline ends. This CDR3 reads CASSPDSSQPQHF. The DNA for the CDR3 is TGTGCCAGCAGCCCCGACAGTTCCCAGCCCCAGCATTTT.

In this sample, this clone turned up a few times. This chain links TRBV5-4 with TRBJ2-3; 11 bases line up with TRBD2. There are 15 residues in the CDR3. Germline-derived CDR1 and CDR2 are SGHNT and YYREEE (reference sequence). J was trimmed by 4 bases and V by 2 bases; bases with no gene match: 3. The CDR3 loop reads CASSLLAGGADTQYF. CDR3 bases: TGTGCCAGCAGCTTATTAGCGGGGGGGGCAGATACGCAGTATTTT.

The chain uses TRBV11-2 and TRBJ1-1; no reliable D call. Looked up from germline, CDR1 is SGHAT and CDR2 is FQNNGV. Trimming removed 3 bases from V and 3 bases from J, with 11 bases in between. The CDR3 totals 14 residues. In nucleotides, the CDR3 is TGTGCCAGCAGCTTGTGGGAGGGCTACACTGAAGCTTTCTTT. This codes for CASSLWEGYTEAFF.

The gene calls are TRBV2 and TRBJ2-5; weak D call: TRBD2 (5 bases). CDR1 and CDR2 from the germline V gene are SNHLY and FYNNEI. V was shortened by 7 bases and J by 2 bases, with 14 bases between the two germline ends. CDR3 length equals 14 residues. The CDR3 sequence is CASIIAYAQETQYF. CDR3 DNA: TGTGCCAGCATCATAGCGTACGCTCAAGAGACCCAGTACTTC.